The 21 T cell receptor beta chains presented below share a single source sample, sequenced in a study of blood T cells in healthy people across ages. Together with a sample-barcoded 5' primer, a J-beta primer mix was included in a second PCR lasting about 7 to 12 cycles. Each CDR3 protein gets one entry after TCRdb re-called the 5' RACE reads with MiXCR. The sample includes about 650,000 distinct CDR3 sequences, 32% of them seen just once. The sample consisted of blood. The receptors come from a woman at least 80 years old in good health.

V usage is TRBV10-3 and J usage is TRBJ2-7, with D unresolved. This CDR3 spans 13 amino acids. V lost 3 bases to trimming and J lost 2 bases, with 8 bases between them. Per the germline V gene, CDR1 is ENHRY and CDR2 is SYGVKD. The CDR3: CAISENPAYEQYF. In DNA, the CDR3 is TGTGCCATCAGTGAAAACCCTGCCTACGAGCAGTACTTC.

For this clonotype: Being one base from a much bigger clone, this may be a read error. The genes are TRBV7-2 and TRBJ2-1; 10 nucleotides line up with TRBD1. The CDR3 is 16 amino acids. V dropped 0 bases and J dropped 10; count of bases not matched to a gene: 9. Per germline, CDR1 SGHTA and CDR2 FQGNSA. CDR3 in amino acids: CASSLAVTGQGYEQFF. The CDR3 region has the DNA TGTGCCAGCAGCTTAGCCGTCACGGGACAGGGGTACGAGCAGTTCTTC.

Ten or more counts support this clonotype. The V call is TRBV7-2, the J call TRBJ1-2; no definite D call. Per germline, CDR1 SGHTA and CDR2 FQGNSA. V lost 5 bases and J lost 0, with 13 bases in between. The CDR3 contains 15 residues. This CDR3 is CASSRAGVANYGYTF. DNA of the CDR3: TGTGCCAGCAGCCGGGCTGGGGTAGCTAACTATGGCTACACCTTC.

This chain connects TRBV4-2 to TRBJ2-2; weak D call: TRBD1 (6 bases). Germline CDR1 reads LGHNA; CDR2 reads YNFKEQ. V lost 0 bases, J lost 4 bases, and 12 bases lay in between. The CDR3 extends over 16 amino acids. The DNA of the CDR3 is TGTGCCAGCAGCCAAGAAACACAGGGCGTCACCGGGGAGCTGTTTTTT. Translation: CASSQETQGVTGELFF.

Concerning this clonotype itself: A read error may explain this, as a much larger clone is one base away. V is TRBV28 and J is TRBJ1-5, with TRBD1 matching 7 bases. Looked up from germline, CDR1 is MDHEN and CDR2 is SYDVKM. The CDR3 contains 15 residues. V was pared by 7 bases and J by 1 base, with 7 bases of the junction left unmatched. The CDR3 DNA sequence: TGTGCCAGCATCTTACAGGGGATGAGCAATCAGCCCCAGCATTTT. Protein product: CASILQGMSNQPQHF.

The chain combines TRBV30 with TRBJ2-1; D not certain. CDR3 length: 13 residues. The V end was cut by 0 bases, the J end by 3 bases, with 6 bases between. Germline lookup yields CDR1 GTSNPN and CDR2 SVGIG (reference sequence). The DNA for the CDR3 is TGTGCCTGGAGTGTGGAACTCTACAATGAGCAGTTCTTC. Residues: CAWSVELYNEQFF.

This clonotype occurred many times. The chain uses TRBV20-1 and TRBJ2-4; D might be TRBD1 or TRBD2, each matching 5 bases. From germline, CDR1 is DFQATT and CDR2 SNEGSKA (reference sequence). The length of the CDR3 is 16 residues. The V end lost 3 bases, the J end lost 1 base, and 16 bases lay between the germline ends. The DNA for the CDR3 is TGCAGTGCTAGGGGGACCGCTGTATTCGCCAAAAACATTCAGTACTTC. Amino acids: CSARGTAVFAKNIQYF.

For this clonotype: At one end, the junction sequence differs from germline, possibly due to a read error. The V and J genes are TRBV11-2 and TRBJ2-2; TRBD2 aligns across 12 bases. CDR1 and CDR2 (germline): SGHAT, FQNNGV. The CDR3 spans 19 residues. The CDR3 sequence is CAGSALGLAGGPSTGELFF. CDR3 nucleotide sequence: TGTGCCGGCAGCGCCCTCGGGCTAGCGGGGGGGCCGAGCACCGGGGAGCTGTTTTTT.

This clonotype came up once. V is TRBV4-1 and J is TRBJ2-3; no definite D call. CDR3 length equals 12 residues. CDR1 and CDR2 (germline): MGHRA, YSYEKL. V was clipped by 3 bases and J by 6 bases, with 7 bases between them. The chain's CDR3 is CASSQSVDTQYF. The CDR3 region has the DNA TGCGCCAGCAGCCAGTCCGTTGATACGCAGTATTTT.

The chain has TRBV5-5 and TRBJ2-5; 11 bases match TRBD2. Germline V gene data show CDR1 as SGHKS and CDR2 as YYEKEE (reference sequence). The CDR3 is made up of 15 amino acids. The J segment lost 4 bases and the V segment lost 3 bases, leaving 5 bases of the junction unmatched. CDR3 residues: CASSSGTSGPETQYF. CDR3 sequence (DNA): TGTGCCAGCAGCTCCGGGACTAGCGGACCAGAGACCCAGTACTTC.

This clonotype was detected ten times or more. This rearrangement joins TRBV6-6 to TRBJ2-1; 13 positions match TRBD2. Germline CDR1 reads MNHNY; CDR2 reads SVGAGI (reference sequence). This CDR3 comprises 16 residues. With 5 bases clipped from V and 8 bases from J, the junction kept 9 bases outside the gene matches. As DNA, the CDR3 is TGTGCCAGCAGTCGACGACTAGCGGGGGGATCCGATGAGCAGTTCTTC. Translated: CASSRRLAGGSDEQFF.

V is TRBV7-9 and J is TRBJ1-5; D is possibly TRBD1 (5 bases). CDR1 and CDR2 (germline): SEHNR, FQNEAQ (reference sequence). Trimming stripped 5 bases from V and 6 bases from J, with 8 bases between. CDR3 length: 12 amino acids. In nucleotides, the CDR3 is TGTGCCAGCAGCCAAGACAGTCAGCCCCAGCATTTT. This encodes CASSQDSQPQHF.

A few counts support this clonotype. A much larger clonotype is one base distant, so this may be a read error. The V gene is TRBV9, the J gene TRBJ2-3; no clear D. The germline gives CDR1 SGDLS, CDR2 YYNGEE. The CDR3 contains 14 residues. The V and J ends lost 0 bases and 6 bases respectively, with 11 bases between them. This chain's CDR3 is CASSVEHRRDTQYF. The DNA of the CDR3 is TGTGCCAGCAGCGTAGAACACCGGCGGGATACGCAGTATTTT.

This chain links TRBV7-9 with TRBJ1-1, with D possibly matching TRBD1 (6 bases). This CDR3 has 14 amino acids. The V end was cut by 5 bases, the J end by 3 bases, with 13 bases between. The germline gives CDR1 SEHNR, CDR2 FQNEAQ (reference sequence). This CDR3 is CASSRQGFDTEAFF. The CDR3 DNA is TGTGCCAGCAGCCGTCAGGGGTTTGACACTGAAGCTTTCTTT.

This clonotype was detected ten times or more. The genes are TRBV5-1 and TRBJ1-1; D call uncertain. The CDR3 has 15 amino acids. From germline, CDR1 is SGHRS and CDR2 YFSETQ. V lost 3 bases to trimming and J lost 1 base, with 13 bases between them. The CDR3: CASSSAGSRNTEAFF. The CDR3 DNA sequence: TGCGCCAGCAGCTCCGCGGGGAGTCGGAACACTGAAGCTTTCTTT.

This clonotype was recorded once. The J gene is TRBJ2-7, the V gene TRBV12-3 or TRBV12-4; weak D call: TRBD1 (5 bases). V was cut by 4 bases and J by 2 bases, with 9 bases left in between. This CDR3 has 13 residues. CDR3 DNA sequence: TGTGCCAGCAGTTCGGACACCCCCTACGAGCAGTACTTC. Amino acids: CASSSDTPYEQYF.

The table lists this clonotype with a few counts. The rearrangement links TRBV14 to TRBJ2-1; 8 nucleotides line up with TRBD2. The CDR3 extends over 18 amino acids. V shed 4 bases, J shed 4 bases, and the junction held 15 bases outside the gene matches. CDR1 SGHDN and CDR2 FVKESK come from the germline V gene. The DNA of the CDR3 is TGTGCCAGCAGCCCCGTAAGTGGCGGGGGGCTAATTTACAATGAGCAGTTCTTC. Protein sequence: CASSPVSGGGLIYNEQFF. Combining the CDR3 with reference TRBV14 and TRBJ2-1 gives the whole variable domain EAGVTQFPSHSVIEKGQTVTLRCDPISGHDNLYWYRRVMGKEIKFLLHFVKESKQDESGMPNNRFLAERTGGTYSTLKVQPAELEDSGVYFCASSPVSGGGLIYNEQFFGPGTRLTVL.

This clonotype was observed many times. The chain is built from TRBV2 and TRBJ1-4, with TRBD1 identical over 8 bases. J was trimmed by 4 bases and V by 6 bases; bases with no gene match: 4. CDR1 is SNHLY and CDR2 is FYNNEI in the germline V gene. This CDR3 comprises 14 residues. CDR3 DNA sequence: TGTGCCAGCAGCGGGACAGGCAATAATGAAAAACTGTTTTTT. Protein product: CASSGTGNNEKLFF. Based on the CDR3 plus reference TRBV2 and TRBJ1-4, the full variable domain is EPEVTQTPSHQVTQMGQEVILRCVPISNHLYFYWYRQILGQKVEFLVSFYNNEISEKSEIFDDQFSVERPDGSNFTLKIRSTKLEDSAMYFCASSGTGNNEKLFFGSGTQLSVL.

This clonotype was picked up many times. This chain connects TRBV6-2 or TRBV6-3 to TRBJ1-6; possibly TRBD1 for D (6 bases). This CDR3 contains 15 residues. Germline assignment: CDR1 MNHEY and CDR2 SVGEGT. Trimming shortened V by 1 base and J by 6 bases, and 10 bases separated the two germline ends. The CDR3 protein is CASSYFLGGNSPLHF. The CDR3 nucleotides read TGTGCCAGCAGTTACTTTCTAGGGGGTAATTCACCCCTCCACTTT.

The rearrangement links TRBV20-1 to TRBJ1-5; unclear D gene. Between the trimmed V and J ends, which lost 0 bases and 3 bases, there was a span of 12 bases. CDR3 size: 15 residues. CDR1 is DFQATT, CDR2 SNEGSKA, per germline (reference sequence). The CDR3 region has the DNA TGCAGTGCTAGAGATCGGAAGGGTTACAATCAGCCCCAGCATTTT. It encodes CSARDRKGYNQPQHF.

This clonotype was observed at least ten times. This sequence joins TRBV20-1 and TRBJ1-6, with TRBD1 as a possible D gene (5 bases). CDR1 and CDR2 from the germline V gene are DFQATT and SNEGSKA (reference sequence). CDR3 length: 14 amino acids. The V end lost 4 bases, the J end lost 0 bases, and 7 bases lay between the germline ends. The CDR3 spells CSAIGASYNSPLHF. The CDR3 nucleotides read TGCAGTGCTATCGGGGCCTCCTATAATTCACCCCTCCACTTT.